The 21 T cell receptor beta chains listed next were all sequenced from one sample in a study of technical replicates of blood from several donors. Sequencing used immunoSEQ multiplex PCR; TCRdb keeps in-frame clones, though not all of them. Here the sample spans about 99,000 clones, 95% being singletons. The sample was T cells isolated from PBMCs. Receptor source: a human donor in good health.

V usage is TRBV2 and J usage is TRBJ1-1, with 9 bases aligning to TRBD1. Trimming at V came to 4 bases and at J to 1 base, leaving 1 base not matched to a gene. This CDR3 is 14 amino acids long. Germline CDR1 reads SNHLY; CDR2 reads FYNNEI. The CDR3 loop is CASSGQGGNTEAFF. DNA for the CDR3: TGTGCCAGCAGTGGACAGGGGGGGAACACTGAAGCTTTCTTT.

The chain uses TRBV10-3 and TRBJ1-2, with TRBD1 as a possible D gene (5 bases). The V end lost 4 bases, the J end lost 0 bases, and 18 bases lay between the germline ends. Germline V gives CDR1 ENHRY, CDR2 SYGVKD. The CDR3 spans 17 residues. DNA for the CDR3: TGTGCCATCAGTGGATCGGAGACAGACCTTACTAACTATGGCTACACCTTC. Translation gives CAISGSETDLTNYGYTF.

The CDR3 DNA is TGCGCCAGCAGTCAATCAGACAGGAGGTCCCGTGGCTACACCTTC. Translating gives CASSQSDRRSRGYTF. The rearrangement links TRBV23-1 to TRBJ1-2; D perhaps matches TRBD1 (6 bases). TRBV23-1 is sorted into the ORF group, with uncertain function. This CDR3 is built from 15 residues. Trimming shortened V by 0 bases and J by 7 bases, and 15 bases separated the two germline ends.

CDR3 loop: CASSTVMSNQPQHF. The CDR3 DNA reads as TGTGCCAGCTCGACAGTTATGAGCAATCAGCCCCAGCATTTT. The rearrangement joins TRBV6-5 to TRBJ1-5, with D maybe TRBD1 (5 bases). Trimming cost V 8 bases and J 1 base, with 12 bases left between them. Germline values: CDR1 MNHEY, CDR2 SVGAGI. The length of the CDR3 is 14 residues.

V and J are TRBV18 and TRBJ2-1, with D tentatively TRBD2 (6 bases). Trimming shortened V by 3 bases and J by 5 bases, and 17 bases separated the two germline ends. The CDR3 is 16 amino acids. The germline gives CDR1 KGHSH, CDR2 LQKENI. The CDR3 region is CASSPLLGTLNNEQFF. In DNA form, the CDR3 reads TGTGCCAGCTCACCCTTACTCGGGACTCTTAACAATGAGCAGTTCTTC.

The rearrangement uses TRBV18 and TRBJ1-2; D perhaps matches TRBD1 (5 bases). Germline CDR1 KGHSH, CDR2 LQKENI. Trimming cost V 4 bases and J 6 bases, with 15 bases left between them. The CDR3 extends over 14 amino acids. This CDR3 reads CASSQTANGNGYTF. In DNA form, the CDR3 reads TGTGCCAGCTCACAGACAGCAAATGGTAATGGCTACACCTTC.

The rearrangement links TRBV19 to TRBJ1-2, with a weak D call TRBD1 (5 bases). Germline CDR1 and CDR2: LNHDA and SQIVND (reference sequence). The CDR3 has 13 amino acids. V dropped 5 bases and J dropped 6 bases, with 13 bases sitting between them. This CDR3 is CASSLFRVDGYTF. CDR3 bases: TGTGCCAGTAGTCTATTCAGGGTCGATGGCTACACCTTC.

The CDR3: CASRPPRFPDTQYF. The CDR3 coding sequence is TGTGCCAGCAGACCCCCCCGGTTCCCAGATACGCAGTATTTT. The V and J genes are TRBV7-2 and TRBJ2-3; no clear D gene. The germline CDR1 and CDR2 sequences are SGHTA and FQGNSA. Deletions cut 6 bases from V and 4 bases from J, with 14 bases between. The CDR3 sequence is 14 residues long.

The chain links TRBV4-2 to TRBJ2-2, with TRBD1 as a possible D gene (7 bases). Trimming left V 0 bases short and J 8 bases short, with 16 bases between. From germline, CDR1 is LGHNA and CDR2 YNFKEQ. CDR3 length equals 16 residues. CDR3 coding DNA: TGTGCCAGCAGCCAAGATCGGGCAGGGGGGCTGGGGGAGCTGTTTTTT. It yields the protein CASSQDRAGGLGELFF.

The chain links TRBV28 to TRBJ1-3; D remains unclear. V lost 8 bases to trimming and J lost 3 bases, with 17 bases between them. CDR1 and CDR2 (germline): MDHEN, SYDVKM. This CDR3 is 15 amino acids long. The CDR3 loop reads CASATARDIGNTIYF. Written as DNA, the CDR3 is TGTGCCAGCGCTACAGCCCGGGATATTGGAAACACCATATATTTT.

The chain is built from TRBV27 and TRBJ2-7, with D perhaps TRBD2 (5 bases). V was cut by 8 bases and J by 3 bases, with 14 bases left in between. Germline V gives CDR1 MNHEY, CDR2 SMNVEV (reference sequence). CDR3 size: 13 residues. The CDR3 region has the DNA TGTGCCAGCCATGCCCGGGGAATCTACGAGCAGTACTTC. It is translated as CASHARGIYEQYF.

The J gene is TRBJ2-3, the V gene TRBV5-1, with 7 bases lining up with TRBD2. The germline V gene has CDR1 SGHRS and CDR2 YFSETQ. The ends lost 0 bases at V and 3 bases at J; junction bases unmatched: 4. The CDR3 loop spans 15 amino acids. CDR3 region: CASSLVVSGTDTQYF. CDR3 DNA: TGCGCCAGCAGCTTGGTGGTTAGCGGGACAGATACGCAGTATTTT. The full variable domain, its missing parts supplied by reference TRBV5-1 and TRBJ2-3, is KAGVTQTPRYLIKTRGQQVTLSCSPISGHRSVSWYQQTPGQGLQFLFEYFSETQRNKGNFPGRFSGRQFSNSRSEMNVSTLELGDSALYLCASSLVVSGTDTQYFGPGTRLTVL.

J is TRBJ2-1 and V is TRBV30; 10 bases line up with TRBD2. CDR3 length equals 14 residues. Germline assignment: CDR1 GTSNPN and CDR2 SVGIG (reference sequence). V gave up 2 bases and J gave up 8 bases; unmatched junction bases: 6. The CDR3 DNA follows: TGTGCCTGGAGTTCTAGCGGGGGAATCGATGAGCAGTTCTTC. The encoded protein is CAWSSSGGIDEQFF. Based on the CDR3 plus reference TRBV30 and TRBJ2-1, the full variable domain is SQTIHQWPATLVQPVGSPLSLECTVEGTSNPNLYWYRQAAGRGLQLLFYSVGIGQISSEVPQNLSASRPQDRQFILSSKKLLLSDSGFYLCAWSSSGGIDEQFFGPGTRLTVL.

CDR3 coding DNA: TGTGCCAGCTCACCGTATCGCGGGGACAGCTCCGACTATGGCTACACCTTC. It codes for CASSPYRGDSSDYGYTF. The V gene is TRBV18, the J gene TRBJ1-2, with 7 nucleotides matching TRBD1. Germline loops: CDR1 KGHSH, CDR2 LQKENI. CDR3 size: 17 residues. The V and J ends lost 3 bases and 3 bases, in that order; junction bases with no gene match: 13.

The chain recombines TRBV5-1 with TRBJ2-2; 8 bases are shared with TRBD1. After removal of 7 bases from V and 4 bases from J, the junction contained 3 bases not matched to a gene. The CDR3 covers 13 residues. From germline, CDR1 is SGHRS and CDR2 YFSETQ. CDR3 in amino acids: CASGQGATGELFF. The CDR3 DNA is TGCGCCAGCGGACAGGGCGCCACCGGGGAGCTGTTTTTT.

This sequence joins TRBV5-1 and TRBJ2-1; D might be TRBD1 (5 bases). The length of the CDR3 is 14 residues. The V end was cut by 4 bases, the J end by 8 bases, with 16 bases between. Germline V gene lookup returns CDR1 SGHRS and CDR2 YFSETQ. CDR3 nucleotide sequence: TGCGCCAGCAGCACCTCTAGACAGCTCGATGAGCAGTTCTTC. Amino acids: CASSTSRQLDEQFF.

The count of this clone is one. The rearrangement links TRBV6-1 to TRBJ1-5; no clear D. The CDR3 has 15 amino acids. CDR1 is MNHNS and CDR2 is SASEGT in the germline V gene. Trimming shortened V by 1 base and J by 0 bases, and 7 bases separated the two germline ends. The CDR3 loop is CASSEGTYSNQPQHF. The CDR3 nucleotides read TGTGCCAGCAGTGAAGGTACCTATAGCAATCAGCCCCAGCATTTT.

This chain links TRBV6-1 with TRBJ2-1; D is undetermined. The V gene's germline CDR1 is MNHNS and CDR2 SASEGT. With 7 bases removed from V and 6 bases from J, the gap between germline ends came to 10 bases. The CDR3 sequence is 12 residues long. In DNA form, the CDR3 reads TGTGCCAGCACTTGGGCCACCAATGAGCAGTTCTTC. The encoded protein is CASTWATNEQFF.

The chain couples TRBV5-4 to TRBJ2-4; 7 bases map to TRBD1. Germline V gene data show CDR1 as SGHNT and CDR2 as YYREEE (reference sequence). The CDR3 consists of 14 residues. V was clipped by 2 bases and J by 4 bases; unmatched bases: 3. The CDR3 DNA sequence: TGTGCCAGCAGCTTCAGACAGGGAAAAAACATTCAGTACTTC. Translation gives CASSFRQGKNIQYF. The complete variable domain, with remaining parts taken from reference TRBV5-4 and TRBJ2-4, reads ETGVTQSPTHLIKTRGQQVTLRCSSQSGHNTVSWYQQALGQGPQFIFQYYREEENGRGNFPPRFSGLQFPNYSSELNVNALELDDSALYLCASSFRQGKNIQYFGAGTRLSVL.

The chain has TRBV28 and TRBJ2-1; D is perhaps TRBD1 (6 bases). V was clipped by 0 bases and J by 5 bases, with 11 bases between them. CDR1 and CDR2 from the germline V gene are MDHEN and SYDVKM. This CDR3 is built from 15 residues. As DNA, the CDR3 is TGTGCCAGCAGTTTATGGCAGGGGCGCCACAATGAGCAGTTCTTC. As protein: CASSLWQGRHNEQFF.

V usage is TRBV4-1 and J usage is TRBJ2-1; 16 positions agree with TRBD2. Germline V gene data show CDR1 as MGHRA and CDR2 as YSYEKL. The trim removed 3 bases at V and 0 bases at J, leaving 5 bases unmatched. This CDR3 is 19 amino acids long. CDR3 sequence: CASSHPGLAGGTSYNEQFF. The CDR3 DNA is TGCGCCAGCAGCCACCCGGGACTAGCGGGAGGGACCTCCTACAATGAGCAGTTCTTC.